What follows is one T cell receptor beta chain and its context. Its antigen is unknown. This sample is part of a study of monozygotic twins with inflammatory bowel disease (dated by TCRdb to about 2019). Background for the entire study: The full study comprised some 30 monozygotic twin pairs: nine German pairs (four IBD-concordant, five IBD-discordant) and 19 IBD-discordant Danish pairs. The search for disease-associated traits relied mainly on comparing IBD patients with their genetically identical healthy co-twins within discordant pairs. Each individual had, on average, about 151 000 unique TCRalpha sequences and 181 000 unique TCRbeta sequences available for analysis.

The germline V gene encodes CDR1 DFQATT and CDR2 SNEGSKA (reference sequence). The CDR3, cysteine through phenylalanine, is 12 amino acids long. No DNA is recorded. Study-wide findings and limitations: Differing immunosuppressive treatments among patients may have added background noise and inter-individual variability to the repertoires. Compared with healthy twins, IBD patients had fewer clonotypes in common with other individuals, a difference most pronounced in patients showing signs of disease activity. Concordant and discordant twins showed no difference in repertoire similarity, possibly because of limited statistical power. IBD patients had lower TCRbeta repertoire diversity, measured by the inverse Simpson index, than their healthy co-twins. The results gave no support for a single strong signal or clonotype linked to IBD. The analysis was unable to tell different T cell subtypes apart.

From each donor, a roughly 2.7 ml peripheral blood sample was collected into PAXgene tubes and kept at -80 degrees C. Total RNA was isolated from whole blood with the PAXgene blood miRNA kit on an automated QIAcube, without T cell sorting. Peripheral blood from monozygotic twin pairs, either concordant or discordant for inflammatory bowel disease, underwent deep TCRalpha and TCRbeta repertoire profiling that used unique molecular barcoding. Smoking habits were recorded for all twin pairs, and individuals were classified as current, former or never smokers. Libraries were made using 5' RACE. The input for every TCR library was around 3,800 ng of total RNA. For each sample, cDNA synthesis with SMARTScribe reverse transcriptase was split into eight separate reactions. During cDNA synthesis, template switching was used to introduce unique molecular identifiers that contained a 6-nucleotide sample barcode. Amplification of TCRalpha and TCRbeta cDNA involved two nested PCRs of approximately 16 and 10 cycles, and each PCR was followed by bead purification. Before amplification, cDNA was treated with uracil DNA-glycosylase and purified using the QIAquick PCR purification kit. In the second PCR, Illumina TruSeq-compatible adapters and sample-specific barcodes were added. TapeStation and Qubit were used to check library quality and concentration, and 4.5 to 5 ng of each library was pooled. Pooled libraries were sequenced on an Illumina HiSeq2500 single-index Rapid Run with 2 x 100 bp reads and custom sequencing primers. The paper's data handling went like this. UMI-based consensus assembly with MiGEC version 1.2.6 was used to correct PCR and sequencing errors. MiXCR version 2.1.1 handled V(D)J alignment, clonotype assembly and CDR3 extraction. Gene usage, clonotype sharing and MAIT/NKT TCR abundance were normalised by analysing the top 1000, 10 000 and 20 000 clonotypes per sample. Diversity was computed as the inverse Simpson index with the vegan R package after downsampling to 27 000 UMIs. Statistical testing used paired Mann-Whitney U tests on the discordant twin pairs and applied Benjamini-Hochberg correction for multiple testing. Reprocessed by TCRdb, the reads give a single entry per CDR3 protein sequence, without DNA. These V and J calls originate from TCRdb's pipeline instead of the authors' own analysis. This sample's clone table shows approximately 210,000 distinct CDR3 sequences. The ten largest clones take up 6% to 9% of the sample.

This clonotype was obtained from a human donor with ulcerative colitis or Crohn's disease, or a healthy co-twin of an affected twin (not recorded which). The material sequenced was blood. The V and J genes are TRBV20-1 and TRBJ2-7; absent DNA, TCRdb's TRBD2 call cannot be checked. CDR3 sequence: CSAGQTRDEQYF.